The present entry profiles one TCR beta chain with its context. Antigen: not known. The CDR3 sequence is 15 residues long. Looked up from germline, CDR1 is LNHDA and CDR2 is SQIVND (reference sequence). V lost 7 bases and J lost 5, with 18 bases in between. The sample originates from a study of shared clonotypes between healthy human individuals. Study-wide results and caveats: Non-shared clonotypes had lower generation probabilities than those shared by all four donors.

Method: immunoSEQ multiplex PCR; TCRdb's copy keeps in-frame clones and lacks some. The sample lists more than 2,000,000 clones; over 85% were seen once. Sequencing input: naive CD4+ T cells from PBMCs. This sample's subset: CD45RA+ positively selected. This sequence joins TRBV19 and TRBJ2-1; D perhaps matches TRBD2 (5 bases). This receptor was obtained from a man aged 18 to 29 in good health. Some clones in this sample may be carry-over from other donors' samples. CDR3 loop: CASTPGSGNNNEQFF. The CDR3, as DNA: TGTGCCAGTACCCCGGGGAGCGGTAATAACAATGAGCAGTTCTTC.